This T cell receptor (beta chain) is from a study of cytomegalovirus exposure and HLA in healthy donors. Primers included in the PCR were 60 Vbeta and 13 Jbeta primers. Here immunoSEQ multiplex PCR was the method, and the copy in TCRdb shows in-frame clones only, minus some. The data contain under 150,000 clones, 70% to 85% of them singletons. This CDR3 comprises 15 residues. Trimming at V came to 3 bases and at J to 2 bases, leaving 5 bases not matched to a gene. Germline values: CDR1 ENHRY, CDR2 SYGVKD. Sequencing was carried out using PBMCs. The chain employs TRBV10-3 and TRBJ2-7; 9 nucleotides line up with TRBD2. This TCR came from a male donor in good health and CMV-seronegative. The CDR3 loop reads CAISEGSGRPYEQYF. The DNA of the CDR3 is TGTGCCATCAGTGAAGGGAGCGGGAGGCCCTACGAGCAGTACTTC.